This passage covers 28 T cell receptor beta chains from one sample sequenced in a study of T cell repertoires in cytomegalovirus infection. Each CDR3 protein is one row after TCRdb ran MiXCR on the reads. The top ten clones hold 34% of a sample with around 130,000 distinct CDR3 sequences, more than 20% of them seen once. These receptors' antigens are unknown. Material: PBMCs, sequenced either directly or after in vitro stimulation (not recorded which). Receptors originate from a human donor in good health (CMV status not recorded). Some clones in this sample may be carry-over from other donors' samples.

This clonotype has a handful of counts. The genes are TRBV7-2 and TRBJ1-3, with D unclear. Trimming cost V 1 base and J 0 bases, with 13 bases left between them. Germline assignment: CDR1 SGHTA and CDR2 FQGNSA. This CDR3 has 17 amino acids. The CDR3 here is CASSLVPASSSGNTIYF. The DNA of the CDR3 is TGTGCCAGCAGCTTAGTTCCCGCCAGCTCCTCTGGAAACACCATATATTTT. Combining the CDR3 with reference TRBV7-2 and TRBJ1-3 gives the whole variable domain GAGVSQSPSNKVTEKGKDVELRCDPISGHTALYWYRQSLGQGLEFLIYFQGNSAPDKSGLPSDRFSAERTGGSVSTLTIQRTQQEDSAVYLCASSLVPASSSGNTIYFGEGSWLTVV.

This clonotype was counted between two and nine times. The rearrangement links TRBV24-1 to TRBJ2-7, with unresolved D. The CDR3 is 15 amino acids. V dropped 3 bases and J dropped 5 bases, with 16 bases sitting between them. Germline CDR1 reads KGHDR; CDR2 reads SFDVKD. The CDR3 protein is CATSDGPLCWDEQYV. The DNA for the CDR3 is TGTGCCACCAGTGATGGGCCGCTGTGTTGGGACGAGCAGTACGTC.

This clonotype was seen once. V gene TRBV28 combines with J gene TRBJ2-7; TRBD1 or TRBD2 may be the D gene (5 bases each). Germline lookup yields CDR1 MDHEN and CDR2 SYDVKM. This CDR3 has 13 amino acids. V was cut by 7 bases and J by 1 base, with 11 bases left in between. The CDR3 spells CASTRDESYEQYF. The CDR3 bases are TGTGCCAGCACTAGGGACGAATCCTACGAGCAGTACTTC.

This chain joins TRBV6-1 and TRBJ2-3; D assignment may be TRBD1 or TRBD2 (5 bases each). V lost 9 bases, J lost 0 bases, and 13 bases lay in between. The CDR3 consists of 14 residues. Germline V gives CDR1 MNHNS, CDR2 SASEGT. As DNA, the CDR3 is TGTGCCAGTACCGTTGGGGGAAGCACAGATACGCAGTATTTT. Its translation is CASTVGGSTDTQYF.

This clonotype is termed medium-sized. The chain links TRBV24-1 to TRBJ2-1; 9 nucleotides line up with TRBD2. Germline CDR1 KGHDR, CDR2 SFDVKD. The V and J ends lost 3 bases and 0 bases, in that order; junction bases with no gene match: 2. The CDR3 covers 16 residues. The CDR3 DNA sequence: TGTGCCACCAGTGATAGTAGCGGGAGCTCCTACAATGAGCAGTTCTTC. Residues: CATSDSSGSSYNEQFF.

In this sample, this clonotype turned up many times. The CDR3 spells CASSFRNRGQEDTQYF. Written as DNA, the CDR3 is TGTGCCAGCAGCTTTCGGAACAGGGGGCAGGAAGATACGCAGTATTTT. The chain links TRBV7-9 to TRBJ2-3, with TRBD1 matching 9 bases. Trimming cost V 3 bases and J 5 bases; bases outside gene matches: 9. Germline V gene data show CDR1 as SEHNR and CDR2 as FQNEAQ (reference sequence). There are 16 residues in the CDR3.

The V and J genes are TRBV7-2 and TRBJ2-3, with TRBD2 identical over 7 bases. This CDR3 is 15 amino acids long. The V gene end was trimmed by 6 bases and the J gene end by 2 bases; junction bases not matched to a gene: 8. Germline V gene sequence: CDR1 SGHTA, CDR2 FQGNSA. The CDR3 bases are TGTGCCAGCAGACCAGCGGGATTTTCCACAGATACGCAGTATTTT. As protein: CASRPAGFSTDTQYF.

This chain links TRBV6-8 with TRBJ2-3, with D perhaps matching TRBD2 (5 bases). Trimming pared 8 bases from V and 0 bases from J, leaving 6 bases between. Germline V CDR1 and CDR2: MNHGY, SAAAGT. The CDR3 contains 12 residues. This CDR3 is CASRRSTDTQYF. In nucleotides, the CDR3 is TGTGCCAGCCGGAGGAGCACAGATACGCAGTATTTT.

This clonotype was seen many times. V usage is TRBV20-1 and J usage is TRBJ2-7; D uncertain. The germline gives CDR1 DFQATT, CDR2 SNEGSKA (reference sequence). V lost 2 bases and J lost 1, with 9 bases in between. CDR3 length: 13 residues. In nucleotides, the CDR3 is TGCAGTGCTAGACAGGATCCTTCCTACGAGCAGTACTTC. This translates into CSARQDPSYEQYF.

J is TRBJ2-7 and V is TRBV28, with TRBD2 as a possible D gene (6 bases). The CDR3 spans 13 residues. Germline V gene data show CDR1 as MDHEN and CDR2 as SYDVKM. With 7 bases removed from V and 5 bases from J, the gap between germline ends came to 15 bases. CDR3 sequence (DNA): TGTGCCAGCACAGGCGGGGCAGGGAACGAGCAGTACTTC. Its translation: CASTGGAGNEQYF.

V and J are TRBV7-9 and TRBJ1-2; D call uncertain. Germline V gene sequence: CDR1 SEHNR, CDR2 FQNEAQ (reference sequence). Trimming cost V 3 bases and J 8 bases, with 16 bases left between them. CDR3 length: 14 amino acids. CDR3 region: CASSFRTETVGYTF. In DNA, the CDR3 is TGTGCCAGCAGCTTCAGGACGGAGACGGTGGGCTACACCTTC.

This clonotype appeared many times. In DNA form, the CDR3 reads TGTGCCAGCAGCTGGGACTATGGCTACACCTTC. Its translation: CASSWDYGYTF. The gene calls are TRBV7-9 and TRBJ1-2; D uncertain. This CDR3 has 11 amino acids. In germline, CDR1 is SEHNR, CDR2 FQNEAQ (reference sequence). Deletions cut 4 bases from V and 3 bases from J, with 3 bases between.

This clonotype occurred many times. The chain recombines TRBV6-5 with TRBJ1-1, with TRBD1 as a possible D gene (5 bases). Germline V gene data show CDR1 as MNHEY and CDR2 as SVGAGI. V lost 6 bases and J 5 bases, leaving 25 bases between the germline ends. The CDR3 runs to 17 residues. CDR3 loop: CASRPTTAAGGSTEAFF. The CDR3 DNA follows: TGTGCCAGCAGACCTACGACCGCGGCGGGGGGAAGTACTGAAGCTTTCTTT.

Many counts were recorded for this clonotype. This rearrangement joins TRBV11-2 to TRBJ2-3; 8 positions match TRBD1. CDR1 is SGHAT, CDR2 FQNNGV, per germline. Germline trimming cut 5 bases from V and 5 bases from J; bases unmatched to any gene: 15. The CDR3 has 17 residues. The DNA of the CDR3 is TGTGCCAGCAGCCGCATCCGACAGGGGTCTAGGAGAGATACGCAGTATTTT. This translates into CASSRIRQGSRRDTQYF.

The chain uses TRBV11-2 and TRBJ2-2; 9 positions agree with TRBD1. Germline values: CDR1 SGHAT, CDR2 FQNNGV. The V segment lost 3 bases and the J segment 0 bases; nucleotides outside the gene matches: 2. This CDR3 contains 16 residues. CDR3 nucleotide sequence: TGTGCCAGCAGCTTGGGACAGGGAACGAACACCGGGGAGCTGTTTTTT. As protein: CASSLGQGTNTGELFF. The full variable domain, rest sourced from reference TRBV11-2 and TRBJ2-2, is EAGVAQSPRYKIIEKRQSVAFWCNPISGHATLYWYQQILGQGPKLLIQFQNNGVVDDSQLPKDRFSAERLKGVDSTLKIQPAKLEDSAVYLCASSLGQGTNTGELFFGEGSRLTVL.

V and J are TRBV3-1 and TRBJ2-1; D is ambiguous. Germline V gene sequence: CDR1 LGHDT, CDR2 YNNKEL (reference sequence). Trimming shortened V by 2 bases and J by 4 bases, and 6 bases separated the two germline ends. The CDR3 is 13 residues long. CDR3 coding DNA: TGTGCCAGCAGCCAATTTGGGTACAATGAGCAGTTCTTC. It yields the protein CASSQFGYNEQFF.

J is TRBJ1-5 and V is TRBV5-8; D is unclear. V gave up 0 bases and J gave up 8 bases, with 12 bases separating them. Germline V gene lookup returns CDR1 SGHTS and CDR2 YDEGEE. This CDR3 has 14 residues. The DNA of the CDR3 is TGTGCCAGCAGCTTGGGACAAGAAGGGAAGCCCCAGCATTTT. Protein product: CASSLGQEGKPQHF.

In DNA, the CDR3 is TGTGCCAGCAGCTTAAACCAGGGAGGACACGAGCAGTACTTC. Protein sequence: CASSLNQGGHEQYF. The chain recombines TRBV7-3 with TRBJ2-7, with a possible D match to TRBD2 (6 bases). The CDR3 covers 14 residues. The V gene's germline CDR1 is SGHTA and CDR2 FQGTGA. V was trimmed by 1 base and J by 5 bases, leaving 12 bases between them.

V is TRBV5-4 and J is TRBJ2-1, with TRBD1 matching 8 bases. Per the germline V gene, CDR1 is SGHNT and CDR2 is YYREEE (reference sequence). J was trimmed by 4 bases and V by 4 bases; bases with no gene match: 10. CDR3 length: 16 residues. CDR3 coding DNA: TGTGCCAGCAGCCGGAGTGGGAGACAGGGGTACAATGAGCAGTTCTTC. Residues: CASSRSGRQGYNEQFF.

This clonotype was seen a few times. V and J are TRBV28 and TRBJ1-4; D gene ambiguous. The ends were cut back, 5 bases at V and 7 bases at J, with 20 bases in the middle. CDR1 MDHEN and CDR2 SYDVKM come from the germline V gene. CDR3 length: 16 residues. The CDR3, as DNA: TGTGCCAGCAGTCCCCGGGAGGGCAGCGAGGTTGAAAAACTGTTTTTT. Translated, it gives CASSPREGSEVEKLFF.

In the case of this clonotype: A read error is possible here, since a much larger clone lies one base away. The J gene is TRBJ1-2, the V gene TRBV11-3, with 9 nucleotides matching TRBD1. Germline V lookup: CDR1 SGHNT, CDR2 YENEEA. This CDR3 has 14 amino acids. CDR3 amino acids: CASSTGQGPDGYNF. The CDR3 bases are TGTGCCAGCAGCACGGGACAGGGACCCGATGGCTACAACTTC.

This clonotype was counted many times. The rearrangement joins TRBV12-3 or TRBV12-4 to TRBJ2-5; possible D gene TRBD2, 5 bases. CDR3 length: 13 residues. V lost 3 bases and J 4 bases, leaving 9 bases between the germline ends. The chain's CDR3 is CASSLAGTETQYF. CDR3 nucleotides: TGTGCCAGCAGTTTGGCGGGTACAGAGACCCAGTACTTC.

This clonotype was detected many times. The chain is built from TRBV7-2 and TRBJ1-1; no reliable D call. Between the trimmed V and J ends, which lost 5 bases and 3 bases, there was a span of 10 bases. Germline CDR1 reads SGHTA; CDR2 reads FQGNSA. This CDR3 region has 13 residues. The CDR3 bases are TGTGCCAGCAGCAGCCAGAAGGACACTGAAGCTTTCTTT. Protein: CASSSQKDTEAFF.

V usage is TRBV28 and J usage is TRBJ2-7, with D maybe TRBD1 (5 bases). Trimming took off 8 bases at V and 6 bases at J, with 20 bases between the two ends. This CDR3 is 14 amino acids long. Germline V gene data show CDR1 as MDHEN and CDR2 as SYDVKM. The CDR3, as DNA: TGTGCCAGCTACTCCTTCAGCAGGGCCCGCGAGCAGTACTTC. It codes for CASYSFSRAREQYF.

The chain employs TRBV10-3 and TRBJ2-1, with 11 bases matching TRBD2. CDR1 is ENHRY and CDR2 is SYGVKD in the germline V gene. The CDR3 has 14 amino acids. V gave up 6 bases and J gave up 6 bases; unmatched junction bases: 4. The CDR3 loop reads CAIRTSGAANEQFF. CDR3 in DNA: TGTGCCATCAGGACTAGCGGGGCGGCCAATGAGCAGTTCTTC.

This clonotype appeared many times. J is TRBJ2-3 and V is TRBV7-2, with D maybe TRBD2 (6 bases). The CDR3 loop spans 15 amino acids. Germline V CDR1 and CDR2: SGHTA, FQGNSA. Trimming removed 5 bases at V and 6 bases at J, with 18 bases between. Here the CDR3 reads CASSPGGAGEDTQYF. DNA of the CDR3: TGTGCCAGCAGCCCCGGAGGGGCTGGGGAGGATACGCAGTATTTT.

The V and J genes are TRBV5-4 and TRBJ2-7; 7 bases fit TRBD1. The germline gives CDR1 SGHNT, CDR2 YYREEE (reference sequence). This CDR3 contains 14 residues. Trimming at V came to 2 bases and at J to 1 base, leaving 3 bases not matched to a gene. DNA of the CDR3: TGTGCCAGCAGCTTCTCGACAGGGTCCTACGAGCAGTACTTC. Protein sequence: CASSFSTGSYEQYF.

J is TRBJ2-7 and V is TRBV15; the D is unclear. The germline V and J ends were trimmed by 5 bases and 5 bases, with 19 bases remaining between them. The germline gives CDR1 LNHNV, CDR2 YYDKDF (reference sequence). The CDR3 extends over 15 amino acids. CDR3 protein: CATSDRPIVPDEQYV. CDR3 DNA: TGTGCCACCAGCGACCGCCCTATCGTTCCCGACGAGCAGTACGTC.